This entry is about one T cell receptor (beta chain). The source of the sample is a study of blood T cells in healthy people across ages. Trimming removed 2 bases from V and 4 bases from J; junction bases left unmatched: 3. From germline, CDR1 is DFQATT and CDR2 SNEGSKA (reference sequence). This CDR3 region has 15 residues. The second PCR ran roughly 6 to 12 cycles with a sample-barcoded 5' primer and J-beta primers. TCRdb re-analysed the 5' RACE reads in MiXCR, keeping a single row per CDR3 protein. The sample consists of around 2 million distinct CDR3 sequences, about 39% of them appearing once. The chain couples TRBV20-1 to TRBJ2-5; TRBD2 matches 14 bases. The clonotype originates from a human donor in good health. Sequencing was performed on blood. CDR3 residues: CSARTGLAGGETQYF. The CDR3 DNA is TGCAGTGCTAGAACTGGACTAGCGGGAGGAGAGACCCAGTACTTC.